Below are 4 T cell receptor beta chains sequenced from a single sample in a study of CD8+CD57+ T cells in acquired aplastic anemia. The authors sequenced patients whose flow cytometry had shown CD8+CD57+ cell expansion. TCR beta VDJ and CDR3 profiling used genomic DNA as template. TCRdb reanalysed the reads using MiXCR and keeps one entry per CDR3 protein. Among 150,000 to 200,000 distinct CDR3 sequences listed, about 50% were seen once. Sequences were obtained from sorted CD4+, CD8+, or CD8+CD57+ T cells (not recorded which) from PBMCs. The receptors derive from a human donor with aplastic anemia.

The chain joins TRBV20-1 to TRBJ2-4; D tentatively fits TRBD1 or TRBD2 (5 bases each). This CDR3 has 15 residues. Trimming stripped 3 bases from V and 12 bases from J, with 24 bases between. The germline V gene has CDR1 DFQATT and CDR2 SNEGSKA (reference sequence). CDR3 sequence: CSARDEGPTSVPQYF. As DNA, the CDR3 is TGCAGTGCTAGGGATGAGGGACCTACCTCCGTCCCTCAGTACTTC.

This chain links TRBV19 with TRBJ2-3, with D perhaps TRBD2 (6 bases). The V and J ends lost 2 bases and 8 bases respectively, with 20 bases between them. Germline V CDR1 and CDR2: LNHDA, SQIVND (reference sequence). This CDR3 contains 16 residues. The CDR3: CASSITGGLRLGTQYF. For the CDR3, the DNA is TGTGCCAGTAGTATAACCGGGGGACTGAGATTGGGTACGCAGTATTTT.

This clonotype showed up just once. The rearrangement joins TRBV7-3 to TRBJ1-1, with D perhaps TRBD1 (6 bases). Per germline, CDR1 SGHTA and CDR2 FQGTGA. V was pared by 5 bases and J by 4 bases, with 11 bases between. The CDR3 is 13 residues long. CDR3 sequence: CASSTTGATEAFF. As DNA, the CDR3 is TGTGCCAGCAGCACGACAGGAGCCACTGAAGCTTTCTTT.

With respect to this clonotype: A read error may explain this, as a much larger clone is one base away. The chain joins TRBV5-6 to TRBJ2-1; 12 bases agree with TRBD2. This CDR3 contains 16 residues. With V trimmed by 7 bases and J by 4 bases, 9 bases remained unmatched. The V gene's germline CDR1 is SGHDT and CDR2 YYEEEE. This CDR3 is CASGSGLAGKYNEQFF. The CDR3 DNA follows: TGTGCCAGCGGCTCCGGACTAGCGGGAAAGTACAATGAGCAGTTCTTC. The whole variable domain, remainder taken from reference TRBV5-6 and TRBJ2-1, is DAGVTQSPTHLIKTRGQQVTLRCSPKSGHDTVSWYQQALGQGPQFIFQYYEEEERQRGNFPDRFSGHQFPNYSSELNVNALLLGDSALYLCASGSGLAGKYNEQFFGPGTRLTVL.